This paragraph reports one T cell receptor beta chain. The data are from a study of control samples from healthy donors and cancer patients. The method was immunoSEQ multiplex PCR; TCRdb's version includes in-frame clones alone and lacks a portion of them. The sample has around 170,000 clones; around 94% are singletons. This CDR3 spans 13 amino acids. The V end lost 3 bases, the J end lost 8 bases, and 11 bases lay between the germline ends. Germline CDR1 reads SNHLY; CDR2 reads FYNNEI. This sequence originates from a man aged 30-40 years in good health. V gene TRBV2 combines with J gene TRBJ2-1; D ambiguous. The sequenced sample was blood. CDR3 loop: CASSDGNSDEQFF. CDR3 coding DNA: TGTGCCAGCAGTGATGGGAATTCGGATGAGCAGTTCTTC.